Below, 8 T cell receptor beta chains from the same sample are listed, as sequenced in a study of CD8+ T cells in alopecia areata (dated by TCRdb to 2016 to 2019). Library prep was done by the immunoSEQ multiplex PCR assay. To provide template for TCR sequencing, every sample had RNA extracted and reverse transcribed into cDNA. The clones in this table, taken by TCRdb from immuneACCESS, are in-frame only. Not every clone is retained; where verified, under half of the shortfall comes from an unresolved V gene, and the cause of the rest is unknown. This sample includes approximately 110,000 clones, and none of them was observed just once. Roughly a fifth of the sample lies in the top ten. The sample was lesional skin. These receptors were taken from a C3H/HeJ mouse with alopecia areata. The MHC haplotype of this strain is H2-k.

As to this clone: The genes and germline here are from mouse. The read terminates 4 residues ahead of where the CDR3 ends, so the germline J gene completes it. The rearrangement links TRBV13-3 to TRBJ1-4; D is perhaps TRBD1 (5 bases). The CDR3 loop spans 14 amino acids. V was clipped by 4 bases and J by 3 bases, with 10 bases between them. Germline V gives CDR1 NNHDY, CDR2 SYVADS. CDR3 loop: CASSRGGTNERLFF. The sequenced CDR3 bases are TGTGCCAGCAGTCGCGGGGGGACCAACGAA.

With respect to this clone: Gene names denote mouse genes. The DNA ends 4 residues before the CDR3 does, and the rest of the CDR3 is filled in from the germline J gene. The chain recombines TRBV1 with TRBJ2-3, with D perhaps TRBD1 (7 bases). The CDR3 loop spans 16 amino acids. V was cut by 1 base and J by 2 bases, with 13 bases left in between. CDR1 is NSQYPW and CDR2 is LRSPGD in the germline V gene (reference sequence). The CDR3 here is CTCSAVEGGDAETLYF. The covered CDR3 bases are TGCACCTGCAGTGCAGTGGAAGGGGGCGATGCAGAA.

This clone has a count of ten or more. The gene names here belong to mouse. The read finishes 4 residues shy of the CDR3 end, and the germline J gene is used to complete it. The V and J genes are TRBV13-3 and TRBJ2-1; 11 nucleotides match TRBD1. V lost 4 bases, J lost 0 bases, and 3 bases stayed unmatched. Germline CDR1 is NNHDY and CDR2 is SYVADS. The CDR3 contains 16 residues. The DNA read from the CDR3 is TGTGCCAGCAGTCGGGACAGGGGGGATAACTATGCT. Protein sequence: CASSRDRGDNYA. The entire CDR3 protein is CASSRDRGDNYAEQFF.

Points on this clone: Gene names refer to mouse genes. The CDR3 is CASSDALVGYAEQFF. The sequenced part of the CDR3 DNA is TGTGCCAGCAGTGATGCACTGGTTGGTTATGCT. This chain joins TRBV13-3 and TRBJ2-1, with D perhaps TRBD2 (5 bases). Read coverage stops 4 residues before the CDR3 terminus; the germline J gene supplies the remainder. CDR3 size: 15 residues. The V end was cut by 0 bases, the J end by 4 bases, with 11 bases between. The germline gives CDR1 NNHDY, CDR2 SYVADS.

In its sample, this clone was seen many times. The germline and genes are mouse ones. From the germline J gene comes the end of the CDR3, since the read stops 4 residues before it. The chain is built from TRBV13-3 and TRBJ2-3; perhaps TRBD1 as D (6 bases). From germline, CDR1 is NNHDY and CDR2 SYVADS. Trimming shortened V by 6 bases and J by 0 bases, and 11 bases separated the two germline ends. The CDR3 spans 14 residues. The sequenced part of the CDR3 DNA is TGTGCCAGCACCGGGACAAAAAGTGCAGAA. It yields the protein CASTGTKSAE. The entire CDR3 protein is CASTGTKSAETLYF.

In this sample, this clone turned up a few times. Genes here carry mouse names. The DNA ends 4 residues before the CDR3 does, and the rest of the CDR3 is filled in from the germline J gene. The rearrangement joins TRBV13-3 to TRBJ1-4; D might be TRBD1 (5 bases). CDR3 length equals 13 residues. Germline assignment: CDR1 NNHDY and CDR2 SYVADS. V shed 5 bases and J shed 5 bases, with 10 bases lying between them. The CDR3 sequence is CASRRTPNERLFF. The sequenced CDR3 bases are TGTGCCAGCAGGAGGACACCAAACGAA. Full variable domain (rest looked up from reference TRBV13-3 and TRBJ1-4): EAAVTQSPRSKVAVTGGKVTLSCHQTNNHDYMYWYRQDTGHGLRLIHYSYVADSTEKGDIPDGYKASRPSQENFSLILELASLSQTAVYFCASRRTPNERLFFGHGTKLSVL.

The table lists this clone with a few counts. Mouse gene names apply. Read coverage stops 4 residues before the CDR3 terminus; the germline J gene supplies the remainder. The chain carries TRBV17 and TRBJ2-1, with TRBD2 matching over 7 bases. V lost 5 bases, J lost 2 bases, and 6 bases stayed unmatched. The CDR3 contains 15 residues. Germline V gene lookup returns CDR1 MNHDT and CDR2 YYDKIL. CDR3: CASSDRGGHYAEQFF. The part of the CDR3 DNA that was read is TGTGCTAGCAGTGATCGGGGGGGACACTATGCT.

This clone turned up a few times. Mouse gene names apply. The read ends 4 residues before the CDR3 terminus; that terminus is restored from the germline J gene. V usage is TRBV13-3 and J usage is TRBJ1-4, with TRBD1 identical over 7 bases. Germline CDR1 reads NNHDY; CDR2 reads SYVADS. The CDR3 contains 14 residues. The sequenced part of the CDR3 DNA is TGTGCCAGCAGTGGACAGGGCGGGGGCGAA. As protein: CASSGQGGGE. The whole CDR3 region reads CASSGQGGGERLFF.